The 10 T cell receptor beta chains below come from one sample, sequenced in a study of a mutant IDH1 vaccine in newly diagnosed glioma. Here immunoSEQ multiplex PCR was the method, and the copy in TCRdb shows in-frame clones only, minus some. The sample consists of 31,000 or so clones, 60% to 80% of them appearing once. Their specific antigens are unknown. Time point of the sample: week 11, during vaccination. All doses held 300 ug of mutant IDH1 20-mer peptide, with topical imiquimod. Sequenced here: PBMCs, sampled from a glioma patient whose treatment included an IDH1 peptide vaccine. The origin of the receptors is a man aged 25 to 40 with glioma.

The V call is TRBV13, the J call TRBJ2-7; 10 bases match TRBD1. Trimming took 3 bases from V and 5 from J; bases not matched to a gene: 7. The CDR3 sequence is 15 residues long. The germline gives CDR1 PRHDT, CDR2 FYEKMQ (reference sequence). CDR3 sequence: CASSLGGQGRHEQYF. CDR3 nucleotides: TGTGCCAGCAGCTTGGGGGGACAGGGGAGACACGAGCAGTACTTC.

CDR3 protein: CASSHPKGAQETQYF. The CDR3 bases are TGTGCCAGCAGCCACCCTAAGGGGGCCCAAGAGACCCAGTACTTC. J is TRBJ2-5 and V is TRBV7-9; 7 nucleotides align to TRBD1. The V segment lost 5 bases and the J segment 1 base; nucleotides outside the gene matches: 7. There are 15 residues in the CDR3. Germline CDR1 reads SEHNR; CDR2 reads FQNEAQ (reference sequence).

V usage is TRBV11-2 and J usage is TRBJ2-7, with 11 bases matching TRBD2. J lost 7 bases, V lost 3 bases, and 8 bases had no gene match. Germline values: CDR1 SGHAT, CDR2 FQNNGV. The CDR3 extends over 15 amino acids. The CDR3 DNA reads TGTGCCAGCAGCTTTAGCGGGGGGGCCTTTTGGGAGCAGTACTTC. The encoded protein is CASSFSGGAFWEQYF.

The V call is TRBV9, the J call TRBJ2-7; D gene uncertain. The CDR3 is 15 amino acids. V shed 0 bases and J shed 0 bases, with 10 bases lying between them. Germline CDR1 and CDR2: SGDLS and YYNGEE. CDR3 sequence: CASSVGASNSYEQYF. Written as DNA, the CDR3 is TGTGCCAGCAGCGTAGGGGCCTCCAACTCCTACGAGCAGTACTTC.

This clone was detected only once. The CDR3 DNA is TGTGCCAGCGGACGGATGGAAGATAGTGAGCAGTTCTTC. This codes for CASGRMEDSEQFF. V is TRBV6-1 and J is TRBJ2-1; no reliable D call. The CDR3 consists of 13 residues. The V and J ends lost 8 bases and 9 bases respectively, with 17 bases between them. Germline V gene sequence: CDR1 MNHNS, CDR2 SASEGT.

The rearrangement uses TRBV5-1 and TRBJ2-7; 8 bases are shared with TRBD2. From germline, CDR1 is SGHRS and CDR2 YFSETQ. The length of the CDR3 is 14 residues. V lost 0 bases, J lost 5 bases, and 4 bases stayed unmatched. The chain's CDR3 is CASSLVREGHEQYF. As DNA, the CDR3 is TGCGCCAGCAGCTTGGTACGGGAGGGCCACGAGCAGTACTTC.

The chain carries TRBV5-5 and TRBJ2-7, with 11 bases identical to TRBD1. Unmatched junction bases numbered 4, after V lost 3 bases and J lost 2 bases. The CDR3 spans 15 residues. From germline, CDR1 is SGHKS and CDR2 YYEKEE (reference sequence). The CDR3: CASSWTGGSAYEQYF. The CDR3, as DNA: TGTGCCAGCAGCTGGACAGGGGGCAGTGCCTACGAGCAGTACTTC. Combining the CDR3 with reference TRBV5-5 and TRBJ2-7 gives the whole variable domain DAGVTQSPTHLIKTRGQQVTLRCSPISGHKSVSWYQQVLGQGPQFIFQYYEKEERGRGNFPDRFSARQFPNYSSELNVNALLLGDSALYLCASSWTGGSAYEQYFGPGTRLTVT.

V and J are TRBV5-1 and TRBJ2-2; weak D call: TRBD1 (5 bases). V lost 8 bases and J 4 bases, leaving 15 bases between the germline ends. This CDR3 comprises 14 residues. CDR1 and CDR2 from the germline V gene are SGHRS and YFSETQ. CDR3 sequence reads: CASQPDDSTGELFF. In DNA, the CDR3 is TGCGCCAGTCAGCCCGACGACAGCACCGGGGAGCTGTTTTTT.

This chain links TRBV19 with TRBJ2-7, with 8 bases fitting TRBD1. J was trimmed by 0 bases and V by 5 bases; bases with no gene match: 12. This CDR3 region has 17 residues. Per the germline V gene, CDR1 is LNHDA and CDR2 is SQIVND (reference sequence). CDR3 loop: CASSGSATGAISYEQYF. The CDR3 DNA is TGTGCCAGTAGTGGCTCGGCGACAGGGGCAATCTCCTACGAGCAGTACTTC.

The genes are TRBV4-3 and TRBJ2-5, with a possible D match to TRBD1 (5 bases). Deletions cut 2 bases from V and 5 bases from J, with 12 bases between. Germline assignment: CDR1 LGHNA and CDR2 YSLEER. CDR3 length: 14 amino acids. The CDR3: CASSQTPGKETQYF. The CDR3 coding sequence is TGCGCCAGCAGCCAAACTCCAGGGAAGGAGACCCAGTACTTC.